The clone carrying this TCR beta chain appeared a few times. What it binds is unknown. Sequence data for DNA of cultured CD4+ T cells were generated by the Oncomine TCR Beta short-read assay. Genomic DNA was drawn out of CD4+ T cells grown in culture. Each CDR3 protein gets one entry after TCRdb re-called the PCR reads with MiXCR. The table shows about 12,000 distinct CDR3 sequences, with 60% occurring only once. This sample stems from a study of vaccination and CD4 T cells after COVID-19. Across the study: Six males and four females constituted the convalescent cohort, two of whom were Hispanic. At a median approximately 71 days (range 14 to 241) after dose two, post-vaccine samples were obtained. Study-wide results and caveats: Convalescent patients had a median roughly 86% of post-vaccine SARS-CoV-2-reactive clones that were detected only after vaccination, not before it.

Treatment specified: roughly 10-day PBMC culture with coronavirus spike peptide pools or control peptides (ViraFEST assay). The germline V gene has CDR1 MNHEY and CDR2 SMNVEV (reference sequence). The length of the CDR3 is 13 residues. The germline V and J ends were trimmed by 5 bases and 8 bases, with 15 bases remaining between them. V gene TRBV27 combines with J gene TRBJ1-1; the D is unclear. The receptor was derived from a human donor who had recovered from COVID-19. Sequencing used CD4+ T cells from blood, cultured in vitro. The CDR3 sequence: CASSRHSVGEAFF. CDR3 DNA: TGTGCCAGCAGTCGCCACAGTGTTGGGGAAGCTTTCTTT.